This TCR beta chain was recorded in a study of blood T cell repertoires in COVID-19. Whole-study context: Sites in the United States, Italy and Spain provided acute and convalescent COVID-19 samples. The analysed material was cDNA or gDNA that came from T cells, B-cell-depleted T cells, or PBMCs.

In the original workflow: Amplified reference gene primers provided the basis for estimating nucleated cell counts. Using immunoSEQ multiplex PCR, the repertoire was profiled, and TCRdb retains in-frame clones only, with some absent. V, J and clone size were drawn from that table, and D and trimming were deduced from the DNA. The sample shows about 210,000 clones, 82% of them seen only once. This CDR3 comprises 15 residues. Germline CDR1 and CDR2: KGHDR and SFDVKD. V trimming: 9 bases; J trimming: 6 bases; junction bases outside the gene matches: 12. The TCR sequence derives from a woman between 40 and 50 years old with acute or convalescent COVID-19. The rearrangement joins TRBV24-1 to TRBJ2-2, with 7 bases fitting TRBD2. Material: peripheral blood. The CDR3, as DNA: TGTGCCACCTGGCCCGAGCGGGAAACGCCCGGGGAGCTGTTTTTT. Its translation: CATWPERETPGELFF.